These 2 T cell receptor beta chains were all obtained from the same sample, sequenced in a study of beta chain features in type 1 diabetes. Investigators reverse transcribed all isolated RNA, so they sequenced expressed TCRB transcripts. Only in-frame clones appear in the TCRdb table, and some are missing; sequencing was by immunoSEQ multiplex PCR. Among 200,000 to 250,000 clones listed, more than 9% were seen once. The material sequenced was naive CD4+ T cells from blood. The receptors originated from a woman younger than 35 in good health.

The CDR3 here is CAIMSADSYEQYF. For the CDR3, the DNA is TGTGCCATCATGTCGGCGGATTCCTACGAGCAGTACTTC. The chain couples TRBV10-3 to TRBJ2-7; D uncertain. The CDR3 has 13 residues. Per the germline V gene, CDR1 is ENHRY and CDR2 is SYGVKD. The ends were cut back, 7 bases at V and 1 base at J, with 11 bases in the middle.

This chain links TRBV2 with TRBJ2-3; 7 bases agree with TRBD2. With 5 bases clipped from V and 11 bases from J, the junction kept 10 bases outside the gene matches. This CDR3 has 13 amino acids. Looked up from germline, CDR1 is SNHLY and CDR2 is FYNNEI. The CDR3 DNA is TGTGCCAGCAGTCAAAGTTTTGGGGGGGGGCAGTATTTT. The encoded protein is CASSQSFGGGQYF.